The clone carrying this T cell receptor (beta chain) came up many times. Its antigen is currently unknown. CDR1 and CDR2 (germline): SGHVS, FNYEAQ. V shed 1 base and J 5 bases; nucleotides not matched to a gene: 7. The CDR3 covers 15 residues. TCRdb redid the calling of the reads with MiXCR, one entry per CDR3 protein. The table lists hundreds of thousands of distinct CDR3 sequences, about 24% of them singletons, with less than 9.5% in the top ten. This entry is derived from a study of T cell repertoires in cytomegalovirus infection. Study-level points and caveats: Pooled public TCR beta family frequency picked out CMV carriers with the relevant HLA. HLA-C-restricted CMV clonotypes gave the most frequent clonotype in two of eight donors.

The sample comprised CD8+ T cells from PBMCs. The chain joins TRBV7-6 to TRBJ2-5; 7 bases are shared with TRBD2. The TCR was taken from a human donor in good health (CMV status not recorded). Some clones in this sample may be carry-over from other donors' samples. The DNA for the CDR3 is TGTGCCAGCAGCTTAGTGGCGGGGGTAGGGGAGACCCAGTACTTC. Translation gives CASSLVAGVGETQYF.